These 3 T cell receptor beta chains came from one sample sequenced in a study of blood T cell repertoires in COVID-19. Clones were sequenced by immunoSEQ multiplex PCR, and TCRdb holds only the in-frame ones, with some missing. In the table there are some 200,000 clones, 87% of which are singletons. The sample was peripheral blood. The source of these receptors is a woman between 18 and 29 years old who had recovered from COVID-19.

The chain couples TRBV9 to TRBJ2-2; D uncertain. In germline, CDR1 is SGDLS, CDR2 YYNGEE. V lost 4 bases and J lost 6, with 19 bases in between. This CDR3 region has 16 residues. CDR3: CASSHPVETLAGELFF. The CDR3 bases are TGTGCCAGCAGCCACCCCGTGGAGACTCTTGCCGGGGAGCTGTTTTTT.

J is TRBJ2-4 and V is TRBV27; 9 positions match TRBD2. This CDR3 has 16 amino acids. Trimming cost V 6 bases and J 6 bases; bases outside gene matches: 12. From germline, CDR1 is MNHEY and CDR2 SMNVEV (reference sequence). The CDR3 loop is CASRSDLAGSRNIQYF. CDR3 coding DNA: TGTGCCAGCAGATCAGATCTAGCGGGGTCCCGAAACATTCAGTACTTC.

The V and J genes are TRBV11-2 and TRBJ1-6; D gene ambiguous. The CDR3 has 15 residues. The germline gives CDR1 SGHAT, CDR2 FQNNGV. The germline V and J ends were trimmed by 2 bases and 7 bases, with 12 bases remaining between them. CDR3 residues: CASSLSGTLNSPLHF. The CDR3, as DNA: TGTGCCAGCAGCTTATCGGGAACCCTCAATTCACCCCTCCACTTT.